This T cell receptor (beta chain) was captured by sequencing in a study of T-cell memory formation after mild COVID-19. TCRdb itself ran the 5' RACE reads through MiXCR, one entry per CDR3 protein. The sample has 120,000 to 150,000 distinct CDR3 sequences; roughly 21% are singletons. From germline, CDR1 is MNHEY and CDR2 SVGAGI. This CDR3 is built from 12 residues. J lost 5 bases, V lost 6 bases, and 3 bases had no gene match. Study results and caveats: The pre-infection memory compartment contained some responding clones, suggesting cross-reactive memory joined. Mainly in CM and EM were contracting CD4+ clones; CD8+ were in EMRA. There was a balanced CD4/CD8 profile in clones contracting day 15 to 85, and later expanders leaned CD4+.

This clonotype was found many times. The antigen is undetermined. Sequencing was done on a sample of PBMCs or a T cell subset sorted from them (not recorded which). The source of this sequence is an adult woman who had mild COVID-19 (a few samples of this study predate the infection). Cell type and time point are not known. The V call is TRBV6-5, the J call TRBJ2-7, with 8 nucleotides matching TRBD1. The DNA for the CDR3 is TGTGCCAGCAGCCCCAGGGGGCACGAGCAGTACTTC. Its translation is CASSPRGHEQYF.